Below are 21 T cell receptor beta chains sequenced from a single sample in a study of T cells after yellow fever vaccination. Each CDR3 protein is one row after TCRdb ran MiXCR on the 5' RACE reads. The sample records about 550,000 distinct CDR3 sequences, about 19% being singletons. This material consisted of PBMCs, taken 15 days after the yellow fever booster vaccination. The source is a man aged 30 to 45 who received the YFV17D yellow fever vaccine.

The V call is TRBV20-1, the J call TRBJ2-7, with 10 bases matching TRBD1. CDR3 length: 15 amino acids. Losses at the gene ends were 7 bases for V and 2 bases for J; bases not matched to a gene: 11. Germline V gene sequence: CDR1 DFQATT, CDR2 SNEGSKA (reference sequence). Written as DNA, the CDR3 is TGCAGTGTTAGCGCCTTAGGACAGGGGGCCTACGAGCAGTACTTC. Protein sequence: CSVSALGQGAYEQYF.

This chain uses TRBV7-2 with TRBJ2-7; D unclear. The length of the CDR3 is 14 residues. V lost 5 bases and J lost 0, with 11 bases in between. In germline, CDR1 is SGHTA, CDR2 FQGNSA. The CDR3 coding sequence is TGTGCCAGCAGCCCTCAGGTGAGCTCCTACGAGCAGTACTTC. Translating it yields CASSPQVSSYEQYF.

This clonotype was recorded a few times. In nucleotides, the CDR3 is TGTGCCAGCGCCGCTGGCTACGAGCAGTACTTC. It is translated as CASAAGYEQYF. The rearrangement links TRBV27 to TRBJ2-7; D remains ambiguous. V shed 8 bases and J shed 3 bases, with 8 bases lying between them. Germline V gene data show CDR1 as MNHEY and CDR2 as SMNVEV (reference sequence). CDR3 length: 11 residues.

The rearrangement uses TRBV7-2 and TRBJ2-5, with a possible D match to TRBD2 (5 bases). Trimming cost V 7 bases and J 2 bases, with 20 bases left between them. The CDR3 contains 16 residues. Germline V lookup: CDR1 SGHTA, CDR2 FQGNSA. The CDR3 region has the DNA TGTGCCAGCAACTCTCCTCTGGAAGGCGGGCAAGAGACCCAGTACTTC. Translating gives CASNSPLEGGQETQYF.

The rearrangement uses TRBV7-2 and TRBJ2-3; TRBD2 agrees at 15 bases. V lost 5 bases to trimming and J lost 5 bases; unmatched junction nucleotides: 5. The CDR3 loop spans 16 amino acids. Germline loops: CDR1 SGHTA, CDR2 FQGNSA. This CDR3 is CASSRTSGRAQDTQYF. CDR3 DNA: TGTGCCAGCAGCCGGACTAGCGGGAGGGCCCAAGATACGCAGTATTTT.

The J gene is TRBJ2-3, the V gene TRBV29-1; TRBD2 might be the D (6 bases). This CDR3 is built from 13 residues. Trimming removed 8 bases at V and 7 bases at J, with 19 bases between. CDR1 and CDR2 (germline): SQVTM, ANQGSEA. In DNA, the CDR3 is TGCAGCCTTTGTATCGGGAGTACTTATACGCAGTATTTT. Translated: CSLCIGSTYTQYF.

The sample holds a few counts of this clonotype. This rearrangement joins TRBV4-3 to TRBJ2-1; possibly TRBD2 for D (5 bases). Germline CDR1 reads LGHNA; CDR2 reads YSLEER. V lost 0 bases and J 5 bases, leaving 14 bases between the germline ends. The CDR3 has 16 amino acids. Here the CDR3 DNA reads TGCGCCAGCAGCCAAGATGGCAGCGGCCCCCACAATGAGCAGTTCTTC. Its protein product is CASSQDGSGPHNEQFF.

The V and J genes are TRBV20-1 and TRBJ1-1; D might be TRBD1 (6 bases). The CDR3 loop spans 13 amino acids. V lost 2 bases and J lost 7, with 14 bases in between. Looked up from germline, CDR1 is DFQATT and CDR2 is SNEGSKA (reference sequence). The CDR3, as DNA: TGCAGTGCTAGACTAGGGGGTTCCGGTGAAGCTTTCTTT. Translated: CSARLGGSGEAFF.

The chain employs TRBV24-1 and TRBJ2-1; 11 bases are a match to TRBD2. J was trimmed by 7 bases and V by 0 bases; bases with no gene match: 4. The CDR3 spans 16 residues. Germline CDR1 reads KGHDR; CDR2 reads SFDVKD. CDR3 coding DNA: TGTGCCACCAGTGATTTGACTAGCGGGAGCAGGAATGAGCAGTTCTTC. The encoded protein is CATSDLTSGSRNEQFF.

The V and J genes are TRBV5-1 and TRBJ2-7; TRBD1 matches 7 bases. V was clipped by 4 bases and J by 2 bases; unmatched bases: 6. CDR1 and CDR2 (germline): SGHRS, YFSETQ. CDR3 length: 14 residues. CDR3 coding DNA: TGCGCCAGCAGCCGCGGACAGGAGACCTACGAGCAGTACTTC. Translated: CASSRGQETYEQYF.

The gene calls are TRBV3-2 and TRBJ2-3; the table names TRBD1, a call not compared with the DNA. TRBV3-2 corresponds to a pseudogene. The CDR3 totals 17 residues. The CDR3 DNA reads TGTGCCAGCAGCCCTCCCGGCCTTAGGGGCGGGACAGATACGCAGTATTTT. Amino acid sequence: CASSPPGLRGGTDTQYF.

This clonotype was seen a handful of times. The rearrangement joins TRBV6-5 to TRBJ2-3; D is uncertain. The V gene lost 2 bases and the J gene lost 1 base, with 7 bases spanning the gap. Germline V CDR1 and CDR2: MNHEY, SVGAGI. CDR3 length: 14 amino acids. For the CDR3, the DNA is TGTGCCAGCAGTTACCATGGCGGCACAGATACGCAGTATTTT. Protein: CASSYHGGTDTQYF.

This clonotype showed up just a few times. The chain is built from TRBV29-1 and TRBJ2-6; a possible D gene is TRBD1 (5 bases). CDR3 length: 13 amino acids. The V and J ends lost 7 bases and 2 bases respectively, with 9 bases between them. CDR1 SQVTM and CDR2 ANQGSEA come from the germline V gene. CDR3 bases: TGCAGCGCACAGGTAGCTGGGGCCAACGTCCTGACTTTC. Protein sequence: CSAQVAGANVLTF. The full variable domain, in which reference TRBV29-1 and TRBJ2-6 provide the parts outside the CDR3, is SAVISQKPSRDICQRGTSLTIQCQVDSQVTMMFWYRQQPGQSLTLIATANQGSEATYESGFVIDKFPISRPNLTFSTLTVSNMSPEDSSIYLCSAQVAGANVLTFGAGSRLTVL.

The V call is TRBV18, the J call TRBJ2-3; TRBD2 is a possible D gene (6 bases). Trimming removed 3 bases from V and 4 bases from J, with 14 bases in between. CDR3 size: 15 residues. The germline V gene has CDR1 KGHSH and CDR2 LQKENI. The CDR3 region has the DNA TGTGCCAGCTCACCGGGACTGGGAAAGCCAGATACGCAGTATTTT. Protein product: CASSPGLGKPDTQYF.

This clonotype was counted between two and nine times. The V gene is TRBV20-1, the J gene TRBJ2-2; unclear D gene. The germline V and J ends were trimmed by 3 bases and 6 bases, with 11 bases remaining between them. The CDR3 has 13 residues. CDR1 and CDR2 from the germline V gene are DFQATT and SNEGSKA (reference sequence). The CDR3 bases are TGCAGTGCTAGCAATAGTGGGTCCGGGGAGCTGTTTTTT. Encoded protein: CSASNSGSGELFF.

The CDR3: CASSTGTGGSQGYTF. The CDR3 region has the DNA TGTGCCAGCAGTACCGGGACAGGGGGCTCTCAGGGCTACACCTTC. The chain employs TRBV6-1 and TRBJ1-2, with 12 bases lining up with TRBD1. With V trimmed by 5 bases and J by 8 bases, 9 bases remained unmatched. Germline-derived CDR1 and CDR2 are MNHNS and SASEGT. The CDR3 loop spans 15 amino acids.

This clonotype was detected a few times. The J gene is TRBJ2-5, the V gene TRBV5-1; the match to TRBD1 covers 9 bases. The CDR3 totals 14 residues. CDR1 and CDR2 (germline): SGHRS, YFSETQ. Trimming at V came to 4 bases and at J to 5 bases, leaving 6 bases not matched to a gene. As DNA, the CDR3 is TGCGCCAGCAGCCAAGGACAGGGGAGGGAGACCCAGTACTTC. Translation gives CASSQGQGRETQYF.

This clonotype showed up just once. CDR3 region: CSAPGVSWAGNEQFF. The CDR3 DNA follows: TGCAGTGCTCCCGGGGTCTCGTGGGCGGGGAATGAGCAGTTCTTC. The rearrangement uses TRBV20-1 and TRBJ2-1, with a weak D call TRBD2 (6 bases). Germline V gene sequence: CDR1 DFQATT, CDR2 SNEGSKA (reference sequence). The germline V and J ends were trimmed by 5 bases and 7 bases, with 21 bases remaining between them. This CDR3 contains 15 residues.

V and J are TRBV29-1 and TRBJ2-6; tentatively, D is TRBD2 (5 bases). This CDR3 spans 13 amino acids. V was clipped by 4 bases and J by 3 bases, with 7 bases between them. Germline CDR1 reads SQVTM; CDR2 reads ANQGSEA. The CDR3 sequence: CSVVGVGANVLTF. The DNA for the CDR3 is TGCAGCGTTGTGGGAGTTGGGGCCAACGTCCTGACTTTC.

This clonotype was counted between two and nine times. The chain recombines TRBV7-8 with TRBJ2-3; D ambiguous. From germline, CDR1 is SGHVS and CDR2 FQNEAQ. Between the trimmed V and J ends, which lost 3 bases and 3 bases, there was a span of 10 bases. This CDR3 spans 14 amino acids. CDR3 sequence reads: CASSFLAETDTQYF. CDR3 nucleotides: TGTGCCAGCAGCTTCCTGGCGGAGACAGATACGCAGTATTTT.

The V and J genes are TRBV9 and TRBJ2-3; 7 nucleotides align to TRBD1. With 0 bases clipped from V and 10 bases from J, the junction kept 2 bases outside the gene matches. The germline CDR1 and CDR2 sequences are SGDLS and YYNGEE. There are 12 residues in the CDR3. CDR3 in DNA: TGTGCCAGCAGCGTAGCTCAGGGGGCGCAGTATTTT. This sequence encodes CASSVAQGAQYF.